The clone carrying this TCR beta chain was counted only a few times. The record originates from a study of OX40 agonist ivuxolimab in advanced cancers. Trimming shortened V by 6 bases and J by 4 bases, and 18 bases separated the two germline ends. The CDR3 loop spans 15 amino acids. Germline V gives CDR1 MNHNY, CDR2 SVGAGI (reference sequence). Some clones are missing from TCRdb's copy, which holds only in-frame ones; the method was immunoSEQ multiplex PCR. Of more than 60,000 clones listed, roughly four fifths are singletons. The sequence derives from an adult with an advanced solid tumor such as melanoma, head and neck, liver or kidney cancer. The chain is built from TRBV6-6 and TRBJ1-2; D is possibly TRBD1 (5 bases). Sequenced here: CD4+ or CD8+ T cells sorted from blood, sampled in a trial of the OX40 agonist ivuxolimab. The CDR3, as DNA: TGTGCCAGCAGCCCGCCGGGGGACTCAGCCTATGGCTACACCTTC. Its protein product is CASSPPGDSAYGYTF.